This record looks at one T cell receptor (beta chain) sequence and its context. Per the authors' pipeline: Filtering of immunoSEQ junctional sequences could not match full-length read filtering. Some clones are missing from TCRdb's copy, which holds only in-frame ones; the method was immunoSEQ multiplex PCR. D and trimming come from the DNA, and the V and J calls and clone size come from that table. The repertoire has about 2 million clones, roughly 94% of them found once; the top ten carry 0.9% to 1.5%. Germline V gene sequence: CDR1 GTSNPN, CDR2 SVGIG (reference sequence). This CDR3 contains 12 residues. Trimming took 0 bases from V and 5 from J, leaving 7 bases between them. This specimen belongs to a study of shared clonotypes between healthy human individuals. Whole-study context: The donor pool was made up of two women and three men aged 18 to 49. A donor's plate count was three for CD4 naive and three for CD4 memory; CD8 naive had two and CD8 memory one.

Naive CD8 cells lacked CD45RO and underwent positive selection for CCR7, leaving out terminally differentiated effector memory CD45RA+ cells. This receptor was obtained from a man younger than 35 in good health. Sequenced: naive CD8+ T cells sorted from blood. The rearrangement joins TRBV30 to TRBJ1-2, with D possibly being TRBD1 (5 bases). DNA of the CDR3: TGTGCCTGGAGTGTAGCAGGGTATGGCTACACCTTC. Its protein product is CAWSVAGYGYTF.